Below, 28 T cell receptor beta chains from the same sample are listed, as sequenced in a study of T cell clonotyping in hematopoietic cell transplantation. The protocol was immunoSEQ multiplex PCR, while the TCRdb copy is restricted to in-frame clones and leaves out a portion. The sample has fewer than 45,000 clones; about 90% are singletons. Sequencing was carried out using peripheral blood mononuclear cells. The receptors shown here come from a woman between 35 and 50 years old in good health. Some clones in this sample may be carry-over from other donors' samples.

The genes are TRBV2 and TRBJ2-7; no clear D gene. Germline values: CDR1 SNHLY, CDR2 FYNNEI. Trimming took off 7 bases at V and 2 bases at J, with 12 bases between the two ends. The CDR3 runs 13 residues. The DNA for the CDR3 is TGTGCCAGCAATAAGAGTCCCGCCTACGAGCAGTACTTC. It specifies CASNKSPAYEQYF. Full variable domain (remainder filled in from reference TRBV2 and TRBJ2-7): EPEVTQTPSHQVTQMGQEVILRCVPISNHLYFYWYRQILGQKVEFLVSFYNNEISEKSEIFDDQFSVERPDGSNFTLKIRSTKLEDSAMYFCASNKSPAYEQYFGPGTRLTVT.

The chain joins TRBV27 to TRBJ2-5; 7 nucleotides align to TRBD1. J lost 2 bases, V lost 5 bases, and 8 bases had no gene match. Germline CDR1 and CDR2: MNHEY and SMNVEV (reference sequence). The CDR3 contains 15 residues. CDR3 DNA sequence: TGTGCCAGCAGTCCTGGGACAGCGCTACAAGAGACCCAGTACTTC. This sequence encodes CASSPGTALQETQYF.

The chain uses TRBV9 and TRBJ1-4; D is undetermined. Germline loops: CDR1 SGDLS, CDR2 YYNGEE. The CDR3 contains 18 residues. V lost 4 bases to trimming and J lost 0 bases, with 19 bases between them. This CDR3 reads CASSIDGGGHSTNEKLFF. Written as DNA, the CDR3 is TGTGCCAGCAGCATAGACGGCGGAGGGCATTCAACTAATGAAAAACTGTTTTTT.

This clone was recorded only once. The chain couples TRBV7-6 to TRBJ2-3, with a tentative D call TRBD2 (6 bases). This CDR3 is built from 15 residues. Trimming stripped 5 bases from V and 2 bases from J, with 14 bases between. CDR1 and CDR2 (germline): SGHVS, FNYEAQ. This chain's CDR3 is CASSPLGGYTDTQYF. CDR3 in DNA: TGTGCCAGCAGCCCTTTGGGGGGTTACACAGATACGCAGTATTTT.

The chain carries TRBV7-2 and TRBJ1-1; weak D call: TRBD1 (6 bases). The germline gives CDR1 SGHTA, CDR2 FQGNSA. Deletions cut 4 bases from V and 3 bases from J, with 12 bases between. The CDR3 runs to 14 residues. CDR3 loop: CASSSPGHHTEAFF. As DNA, the CDR3 is TGTGCCAGCAGCTCGCCGGGACACCACACTGAAGCTTTCTTT.

This chain joins TRBV11-3 and TRBJ1-1; a possible D gene is TRBD1 (5 bases). V was clipped by 1 base and J by 3 bases, with 9 bases between them. This CDR3 comprises 14 residues. Germline lookup yields CDR1 SGHNT and CDR2 YENEEA. The CDR3 DNA sequence: TGTGCCAGCAGCTTAGTAGGGACGGACACTGAAGCTTTCTTT. Its protein is CASSLVGTDTEAFF.

The V and J genes are TRBV25-1 and TRBJ1-4; 7 nucleotides match TRBD1. Trimming took 6 bases from V and 7 from J; bases not matched to a gene: 8. This CDR3 is built from 14 residues. CDR1 is MGHDK, CDR2 SYGVNS, per germline. Written as DNA, the CDR3 is TGTGCCAGCAGCGCTCCTGGGACAGCTGAAAAACTGTTTTTT. It specifies CASSAPGTAEKLFF.

V is TRBV6-1 and J is TRBJ1-4; tentatively, D is TRBD1 (5 bases). The CDR3 consists of 16 residues. Between the trimmed V and J ends, which lost 3 bases and 0 bases, there was a span of 11 bases. The V gene's germline CDR1 is MNHNS and CDR2 SASEGT. CDR3 sequence (DNA): TGTGCCAGCAGTGATTTGGCGACAGCAACTAATGAAAAACTGTTTTTT. Its translation: CASSDLATATNEKLFF.

In its sample, this clone was seen a few times. CDR3 in amino acids: CASSQDKGRGGYEQYF. CDR3 nucleotide sequence: TGCGCCAGCAGCCAAGATAAGGGGCGGGGGGGCTACGAGCAGTACTTC. The rearrangement links TRBV4-1 to TRBJ2-7; 9 nucleotides agree with TRBD2. The germline gives CDR1 MGHRA, CDR2 YSYEKL. The J segment lost 3 bases and the V segment lost 0 bases, leaving 6 bases of the junction unmatched. The CDR3 has 16 residues.

This chain connects TRBV7-9 to TRBJ2-7; D not certain. The V and J ends lost 5 bases and 4 bases respectively, with 6 bases between them. From germline, CDR1 is SEHNR and CDR2 FQNEAQ (reference sequence). The CDR3 consists of 11 residues. The CDR3 DNA reads TGTGCCAGCAGCCCACAGTACGAGCAGTACTTC. Amino acids: CASSPQYEQYF.

The V call is TRBV28, the J call TRBJ2-7; D possibly matches TRBD1 or TRBD2 (5 bases each). The germline V gene has CDR1 MDHEN and CDR2 SYDVKM. The length of the CDR3 is 14 residues. Trimming left V 4 bases short and J 1 base short, with 11 bases between. In DNA, the CDR3 is TGTGCCAGCAGTTATTTGGGGGTTTCCTACGAGCAGTACTTC. This translates into CASSYLGVSYEQYF.

The gene calls are TRBV28 and TRBJ1-2; D unclear. This CDR3 spans 16 amino acids. With 1 base removed from V and 2 bases from J, the gap between germline ends came to 14 bases. Germline CDR1 is MDHEN and CDR2 is SYDVKM. This chain's CDR3 is CASSLSEVGSNYGYTF. In DNA form, the CDR3 reads TGTGCCAGCAGTTTATCAGAGGTAGGGTCAAACTATGGCTACACCTTC.

This sequence joins TRBV6-1 and TRBJ2-4; D uncertain. The CDR3 sequence is 14 residues long. In germline, CDR1 is MNHNS, CDR2 SASEGT. Trimming stripped 1 base from V and 8 bases from J, with 12 bases between. The CDR3 DNA reads TGTGCCAGCAGTGAAGGGCTCTATATTGACATTCAGTACTTC. It yields the protein CASSEGLYIDIQYF.

This sequence joins TRBV28 and TRBJ2-5; 7 bases agree with TRBD1. Germline V CDR1 and CDR2: MDHEN, SYDVKM. The trim removed 3 bases at V and 4 bases at J, leaving 8 bases unmatched. The CDR3 sequence is 15 residues long. Written as DNA, the CDR3 is TGTGCCAGCAGTTTCGTAGGAGAGGGGGCAGAGACCCAGTACTTC. This sequence encodes CASSFVGEGAETQYF.

Comments on this clone: The junction does not match germline at one end; this may be a read error. This sequence joins TRBV7-2 and TRBJ2-7, with D maybe TRBD2 (6 bases). Germline values: CDR1 SGHTA, CDR2 FQGNSA. The CDR3 has 15 residues. The CDR3 sequence is CASSLGRSGLSAGNF. CDR3 nucleotide sequence: TGTGCCAGCAGCTTAGGACGTTCGGGACTCTCGGCGGGAAACTTC.

This chain links TRBV9 with TRBJ1-3; TRBD1 might be the D (6 bases). CDR1 and CDR2 (germline): SGDLS, YYNGEE. Trimming left V 6 bases short and J 0 bases short, with 16 bases between. CDR3 length: 16 residues. The CDR3 is CASTSGGGSSGNTIYF. The DNA of the CDR3 is TGTGCCAGCACCTCTGGGGGCGGTAGCTCTGGAAACACCATATATTTT.

V is TRBV14 and J is TRBJ1-1; TRBD1 agrees at 7 bases. With V trimmed by 0 bases and J by 1 base, 8 bases remained unmatched. The V gene's germline CDR1 is SGHDN and CDR2 FVKESK. The CDR3 extends over 17 amino acids. This CDR3 is CASSQDLRGWRNTEAFF. The CDR3 DNA sequence: TGTGCCAGCAGCCAAGATCTCAGGGGGTGGAGGAACACTGAAGCTTTCTTT.

The CDR3: CASSSSPGYGYTF. As DNA, the CDR3 is TGTGCCAGCAGCTCCAGCCCGGGGTATGGCTACACCTTC. The rearrangement uses TRBV9 and TRBJ1-2, with D uncertain. This CDR3 region has 13 residues. V was cut by 4 bases and J by 5 bases, with 12 bases left in between. CDR1 and CDR2 from the germline V gene are SGDLS and YYNGEE.

This clone has a single count. At one boundary the junction diverges from the germline segment, which might be a read error. V and J are TRBV7-7 and TRBJ2-2; D call uncertain. The CDR3 length is 15 residues. The germline gives CDR1 SSHAT, CDR2 FNYEAQ (reference sequence). The CDR3 loop reads CASSQNTGYQGELFF. CDR3 nucleotides: TGTGCTAGCAGCCAAAACACCGGGTACCAGGGGGAGCTGTTTTTT.

The chain carries TRBV6-5 and TRBJ2-7; possible D gene TRBD2, 6 bases. CDR3 length: 13 amino acids. Per the germline V gene, CDR1 is MNHEY and CDR2 is SVGAGI. V was clipped by 8 bases and J by 5 bases, with 16 bases between them. The CDR3 spells CASGRGSFDEQYF. CDR3 nucleotides: TGTGCCAGCGGGCGGGGAAGCTTCGACGAGCAGTACTTC.

The CDR3: CASLSSFAHYEQYF. The CDR3 coding sequence is TGTGCCAGCCTATCAAGCTTCGCCCACTACGAGCAGTACTTC. The chain employs TRBV6-1 and TRBJ2-7; D not resolved. With 8 bases removed from V and 3 bases from J, the gap between germline ends came to 17 bases. This CDR3 spans 14 amino acids. Germline V gene data show CDR1 as MNHNS and CDR2 as SASEGT.

J is TRBJ1-1 and V is TRBV7-9; unclear D gene. Germline V CDR1 and CDR2: SEHNR, FQNEAQ (reference sequence). The CDR3 is 15 residues long. Trimming removed 7 bases from V and 3 bases from J, with 18 bases in between. Here the CDR3 reads CASTVLTGFDTEAFF. CDR3 DNA sequence: TGTGCCAGCACCGTCTTAACGGGATTCGACACTGAAGCTTTCTTT.

The genes are TRBV4-3 and TRBJ1-1, with D unclear. Looked up from germline, CDR1 is LGHNA and CDR2 is YSLEER. This CDR3 spans 16 amino acids. The V end was cut by 4 bases, the J end by 0 bases, with 15 bases between. The CDR3 DNA reads TGCGCCAGCAGCCGAGAGGTCGGAACCATGAACACTGAAGCTTTCTTT. It specifies CASSREVGTMNTEAFF.

The chain joins TRBV6-4 to TRBJ1-1; D ambiguous. CDR3 length: 14 residues. V lost 6 bases, J lost 0 bases, and 11 bases lay in between. Per germline, CDR1 MRHNA and CDR2 SNTAGT. CDR3 in amino acids: CASRRSGVNTEAFF. CDR3 bases: TGTGCCAGCAGGAGGTCCGGGGTGAACACTGAAGCTTTCTTT.

The chain couples TRBV6-6 to TRBJ2-3, with TRBD2 matching over 7 bases. Germline V gene data show CDR1 as MNHNY and CDR2 as SVGAGI (reference sequence). The CDR3 runs to 15 residues. J was trimmed by 2 bases and V by 0 bases; bases with no gene match: 2. CDR3 sequence (DNA): TGTGCCAGCAGTTACTCGGGAGGGTACACAGATACGCAGTATTTT. This gives the protein CASSYSGGYTDTQYF.

This clone was detected only once. J is TRBJ1-3 and V is TRBV7-2, with D maybe TRBD1 (6 bases). The CDR3 spans 16 residues. Trimming took off 1 base at V and 2 bases at J, with 12 bases between the two ends. Germline CDR1 reads SGHTA; CDR2 reads FQGNSA. The CDR3 DNA reads as TGTGCCAGCAGCTTAGGACAGGTTTTGGCTGGAAACACCATATATTTT. Translation gives CASSLGQVLAGNTIYF.

This clone has a handful of counts. The chain joins TRBV30 to TRBJ2-3, with D perhaps TRBD2 (5 bases). Germline assignment: CDR1 GTSNPN and CDR2 SVGIG (reference sequence). The V gene lost 3 bases and the J gene lost 2 bases, with 21 bases spanning the gap. The CDR3 consists of 17 residues. The CDR3 DNA sequence: TGTGCCTGGAGACACGAGCCGGACTCAGAAAACACAGATACGCAGTATTTT. Translation gives CAWRHEPDSENTDTQYF.

The chain combines TRBV29-1 with TRBJ2-5, with TRBD2 matching 12 bases. The germline V gene encodes CDR1 SQVTM and CDR2 ANQGSEA. The CDR3 spans 15 residues. The CDR3 is CRTYSSGRAQETQYF. In nucleotides, the CDR3 is TGCAGGACCTATTCTAGCGGGAGGGCCCAAGAGACCCAGTACTTC. The full variable domain, completed using reference TRBV29-1 and TRBJ2-5, is SAVISQKPSRDICQRGTSLTIQCQVDSQVTMMFWYRQQPGQSLTLIATANQGSEATYESGFVIDKFPISRPNLTFSTLTVSNMSPEDSSIYLCRTYSSGRAQETQYFGPGTRLLVL.